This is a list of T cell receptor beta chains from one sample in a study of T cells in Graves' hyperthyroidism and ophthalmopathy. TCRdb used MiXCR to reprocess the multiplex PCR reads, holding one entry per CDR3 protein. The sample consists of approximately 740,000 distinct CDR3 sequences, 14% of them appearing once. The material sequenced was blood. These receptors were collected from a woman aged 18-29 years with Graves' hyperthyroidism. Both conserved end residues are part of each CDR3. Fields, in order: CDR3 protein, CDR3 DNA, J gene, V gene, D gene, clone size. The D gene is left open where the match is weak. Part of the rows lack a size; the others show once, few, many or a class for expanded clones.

CDR3aa: CSGASSGRIEQFF
CDR3nt: TGCAGTGGGGCGTCTAGCGGGAGGATTGAGCAGTTCTTC
j_gene: TRBJ2-1
v_gene: TRBV20-1
d_gene: TRBD2
abundance: few

CDR3aa: CASRGEGTLADTQYF
CDR3nt: TGTGCCAGCAGGGGAGAGGGGACCCTCGCGGATACGCAGTATTTT
j_gene: TRBJ2-3
v_gene: TRBV3-1
d_gene: .
abundance: .

CDR3aa: CASSEGQAHYNEQFF
CDR3nt: TGTGCCAGCAGTGAAGGCCAGGCCCACTACAATGAGCAGTTCTTC
j_gene: TRBJ2-1
v_gene: TRBV2
d_gene: .
abundance: many

CDR3aa: CAISRLELAFLPGELFF
CDR3nt: TGTGCCATCAGCCGTCTAGAACTAGCGTTTTTGCCCGGGGAGCTGTTTTTT
j_gene: TRBJ2-2
v_gene: TRBV10-3
d_gene: TRBD2
abundance: .

CDR3aa: CASRDSEGIPEAFF
CDR3nt: TGTGCCAGCAGGGACAGCGAGGGAATCCCTGAAGCTTTCTTT
j_gene: TRBJ1-1
v_gene: TRBV2
d_gene: .
abundance: many

CDR3aa: CASSQGSGLAGAETQYF
CDR3nt: TGTGCCAGCAGCCAAGGGTCCGGCCTAGCGGGAGCAGAGACCCAGTACTTC
j_gene: TRBJ2-5
v_gene: TRBV3-1
d_gene: TRBD2
abundance: once

CDR3aa: CASRWGLLAGANVLTF
CDR3nt: TGTGCCAGCAGGTGGGGACTACTCGCTGGGGCCAACGTCCTGACTTTC
j_gene: TRBJ2-6
v_gene: TRBV7-2
d_gene: TRBD2
abundance: many

CDR3aa: CASSHLSGSRTDTQYF
CDR3nt: TGTGCCAGCAGCCACCTTAGCGGGAGCAGGACAGATACGCAGTATTTT
j_gene: TRBJ2-3
v_gene: TRBV3-1
d_gene: TRBD2
abundance: many

CDR3aa: CASSLGGLAYEQYF
CDR3nt: TGTGCCAGCAGCTTAGGGGGACTAGCTTACGAGCAGTACTTC
j_gene: TRBJ2-7
v_gene: TRBV7-2
d_gene: TRBD2
abundance: many

CDR3aa: CASSSITGGMYEQYF
CDR3nt: TGTGCCAGCAGCTCGATAACGGGAGGGATGTACGAGCAGTACTTC
j_gene: TRBJ2-7
v_gene: TRBV7-2
d_gene: TRBD2
abundance: many

CDR3aa: CASSLQGASQPQHF
CDR3nt: TGTGCCAGCTCACTTCAGGGGGCGAGCCAGCCCCAGCATTTT
j_gene: TRBJ1-5
v_gene: TRBV18
d_gene: TRBD1
abundance: many

CDR3aa: CASSPGLMNTGELFF
CDR3nt: TGTGCCAGTAGCCCGGGACTGATGAACACCGGGGAGCTGTTTTTT
j_gene: TRBJ2-2
v_gene: TRBV19
d_gene: .
abundance: few

CDR3aa: CASYKEGPGNEQFF
CDR3nt: TGTGCCAGCTATAAGGAGGGCCCAGGCAATGAGCAGTTCTTC
j_gene: TRBJ2-1
v_gene: TRBV2
d_gene: .
abundance: many

CDR3aa: CSASRGEWTQYF
CDR3nt: TGCAGTGCTTCTAGGGGGGAGTGGACCCAGTACTTC
j_gene: TRBJ2-5
v_gene: TRBV20-1
d_gene: .
abundance: many

CDR3aa: CSVGQGWNEKLFF
CDR3nt: TGCAGCGTAGGACAGGGCTGGAATGAAAAACTGTTTTTT
j_gene: TRBJ1-4
v_gene: TRBV29-1
d_gene: TRBD1
abundance: many

CDR3aa: CASRGIVSSSGANVLTF
CDR3nt: TGTGCCAGCAGGGGGATCGTGTCCTCCTCTGGGGCCAACGTCCTGACTTTC
j_gene: TRBJ2-6
v_gene: TRBV28
d_gene: .
abundance: .

CDR3aa: CASSPILRGSAYEQYF
CDR3nt: TGTGCCAGCAGCCCAATCCTCCGGGGGTCTGCCTACGAGCAGTACTTC
j_gene: TRBJ2-7
v_gene: TRBV6-1
d_gene: .
abundance: .

CDR3aa: CASSAGQGGTYEQYF
CDR3nt: TGTGCCAGTAGCGCTGGACAGGGGGGAACCTACGAGCAGTACTTC
j_gene: TRBJ2-7
v_gene: TRBV19
d_gene: TRBD1
abundance: few

CDR3aa: CAISESMDLGNEQFF
CDR3nt: TGTGCCATCAGTGAGTCGATGGACCTCGGCAATGAGCAGTTCTTC
j_gene: TRBJ2-1
v_gene: TRBV10-3
d_gene: .
abundance: many

CDR3aa: CASSPRGYSAYGYTF
CDR3nt: TGTGCCAGCTCACCGCGCGGGTACAGTGCCTATGGCTACACCTTC
j_gene: TRBJ1-2
v_gene: TRBV18
d_gene: .
abundance: many

CDR3aa: CASSDRQTNTGELFF
CDR3nt: TGTGCCAGCAGCGATCGACAGACGAACACCGGGGAGCTGTTTTTT
j_gene: TRBJ2-2
v_gene: TRBV11-3
d_gene: .
abundance: many

CDR3aa: CASSHTLGDGYTF
CDR3nt: TGTGCCAGCAGCCACACCCTAGGGGATGGCTACACCTTC
j_gene: TRBJ1-2
v_gene: TRBV11-2
d_gene: .
abundance: many

CDR3aa: CASSLAPPGWTSYEQYF
CDR3nt: TGTGCCAGCAGTCTCGCGCCCCCTGGGTGGACGTCCTACGAGCAGTACTTC
j_gene: TRBJ2-7
v_gene: TRBV27
d_gene: .
abundance: many

CDR3aa: CASQPRDLLNEQFF
CDR3nt: TGTGCCAGCCAGCCCCGGGACCTTTTAAATGAGCAGTTCTTC
j_gene: TRBJ2-1
v_gene: TRBV2
d_gene: .
abundance: few

CDR3aa: CASSYPTNTEAFF
CDR3nt: TGTGCCAGCAGCTATCCTACGAACACTGAAGCTTTCTTT
j_gene: TRBJ1-1
v_gene: TRBV28
d_gene: .
abundance: many

CDR3aa: CASSPPGGVGYREQFF
CDR3nt: TGTGCCAGCAGTCCGCCCGGGGGGGTGGGGTATCGTGAGCAGTTCTTC
j_gene: TRBJ2-1
v_gene: TRBV6-1
d_gene: TRBD2
abundance: few

CDR3aa: CATSDFGLRGTGELFF
CDR3nt: TGTGCCACCAGTGATTTCGGGTTACGGGGAACCGGGGAGCTGTTTTTT
j_gene: TRBJ2-2
v_gene: TRBV24-1
d_gene: .
abundance: many

CDR3aa: CSVLGQVSYEQYF
CDR3nt: TGCAGCGTTCTCGGACAGGTCTCCTACGAGCAGTACTTC
j_gene: TRBJ2-7
v_gene: TRBV29-1
d_gene: TRBD1
abundance: .

CDR3aa: CATSGGIGDTEAFF
CDR3nt: TGTGCCACCAGTGGGGGGATAGGGGACACTGAAGCTTTCTTT
j_gene: TRBJ1-1
v_gene: TRBV24-1
d_gene: .
abundance: .

CDR3aa: CASSPANRGFSSYEQYF
CDR3nt: TGTGCCAGCTCACCAGCGAACAGGGGGTTTTCATCCTACGAGCAGTACTTC
j_gene: TRBJ2-7
v_gene: TRBV18
d_gene: TRBD1
abundance: .

CDR3aa: CASSGSHLYGYTF
CDR3nt: TGTGCCAGCAGCGGGTCTCACCTTTATGGCTACACCTTC
j_gene: TRBJ1-2
v_gene: TRBV6-1
d_gene: .
abundance: many

CDR3aa: CATSRGLPREKLFF
CDR3nt: TGTGCCACCAGCAGAGGGCTTCCAAGGGAAAAACTGTTTTTT
j_gene: TRBJ1-4
v_gene: TRBV15
d_gene: .
abundance: many

CDR3aa: CASSFYICSARPTGVPLSTQYF
CDR3nt: .
j_gene: TRBJ2-5
v_gene: TRBV28
d_gene: .
abundance: .

CDR3aa: CASSYKDTGELFF
CDR3nt: TGTGCCAGCAGTTACAAGGATACCGGGGAGCTGTTTTTT
j_gene: TRBJ2-2
v_gene: TRBV6-2/TRBV6-3
d_gene: .
abundance: many

CDR3aa: CSAKRALGPEAFF
CDR3nt: TGCAGTGCCAAGAGGGCCTTAGGCCCTGAAGCTTTCTTT
j_gene: TRBJ1-1
v_gene: TRBV20-1
d_gene: .
abundance: many

CDR3aa: CASSLQGFSYEQYF
CDR3nt: TGTGCCAGCAGTTTACAGGGTTTTTCCTACGAGCAGTACTTC
j_gene: TRBJ2-7
v_gene: TRBV28
d_gene: .
abundance: many

CDR3aa: CASSLVRSGALGTDTQYF
CDR3nt: TGTGCCAGCAGCTTAGTGCGGTCCGGGGCTCTGGGGACAGATACGCAGTATTTT
j_gene: TRBJ2-3
v_gene: TRBV7-8
d_gene: .
abundance: few